This T cell receptor (beta chain) was found in a study of glioma-infiltrating T cells after dendritic cell vaccination. General observations from the study: Estimated pretreatment TIL content predicted outcome after dendritic cell vaccination.

There are 15 residues in the CDR3. V was shortened by 6 bases and J by 0 bases, with 14 bases between the two germline ends. Germline lookup yields CDR1 SGHVS and CDR2 FQNEAQ. The immunoSEQ assay amplified TCRB CDR3 from up to roughly 2 ug DNA. The method was immunoSEQ multiplex PCR; TCRdb's version includes in-frame clones alone and lacks a portion of them. Of 40,000 or so clones in the sample, roughly 79% were seen once. A few counts support this clone. Its target is unknown. The source is a human donor with glioblastoma. The chain combines TRBV7-8 with TRBJ1-1, with a tentative D call TRBD1 (5 bases). The starting material was blood, obtained before dendritic cell vaccination. CDR3 DNA sequence: TGTGCCAGCAGGGCGCTGGACAATTTGAACACTGAAGCTTTCTTT. Amino acids: CASRALDNLNTEAFF. Filled out from reference TRBV7-8 and TRBJ1-1, the complete variable domain reads GAGVSQSPRYKVAKRGQDVALRCDPISGHVSLFWYQQALGQGPEFLTYFQNEAQLDKSGLPSDRFFAERPEGSVSTLKIQRTQQEDSAVYLCASRALDNLNTEAFFGQGTRLTVV.